The following is a T cell receptor beta chain sequence with its context. Its cognate antigen is unknown. This sample stems from a study of cytomegalovirus exposure and HLA in healthy donors. Overall study: Unique TCR beta sequences numbering 95 million to 130 million came from about 179 million T cells in an earlier analysis.

V was cut by 3 bases and J by 4 bases, with 13 bases left in between. This CDR3 region has 15 residues. CDR1 and CDR2 (germline): MDHEN, SYDVKM. 60 Vbeta and 13 Jbeta primers were used in PCR. As originally analysed: A follow-up analysis tallied tens of millions of unique TCR beta chains, about 10 million shared. TCRdb keeps only in-frame clones here, not all; method: immunoSEQ multiplex PCR. The V and J calls and clone size are taken from that table; D and trimming were inferred from the DNA. The top ten clones hold 5.5% to 7.5% of a sample with about 99,000 clones, around 9.1% of them seen once. The study's findings and limits: Most observed TCR sequences were rare, whereas some public TCRs were detected in many donors. The likely explanation for a cluster of highly shared sequence variants was sequencing artifact.

The chain joins TRBV28 to TRBJ2-4; the D gene is possibly TRBD1 (6 bases). Sequenced input: PBMCs. The source of this sequence is a man aged 40-49 years in good health and CMV-seropositive. CDR3 nucleotide sequence: TGTGCCAGCAGTTTGGGTAGGCAGGGGAAAAACATTCAGTACTTC. Amino acid sequence: CASSLGRQGKNIQYF.